This entry lists 28 T cell receptor beta chains sequenced from one sample in a study of T-cell reconstitution after alpha-beta-depleted transplantation in children. As it was prepared, the TCRbeta library received unique molecular identifiers. TCRdb passed the PCR reads through MiXCR, listing each CDR3 protein once. This table has some 250,000 distinct CDR3 sequences, about 11% appearing once. Sequencing used PBMCs from the stem cell graft donor, obtained from the stem cell graft. The source is a human donor who donated a stem cell graft to a child with acute lymphoblastic leukemia.

V and J are TRBV18 and TRBJ1-4; maybe TRBD1 (5 bases). The germline V gene has CDR1 KGHSH and CDR2 LQKENI. The CDR3 is made up of 13 amino acids. V shed 5 bases and J shed 8 bases, with 12 bases lying between them. DNA of the CDR3: TGTGCCAGCTCAGACAGCCCGGACGAAAAACTGTTTTTT. This encodes CASSDSPDEKLFF. The full variable domain, rest sourced from reference TRBV18 and TRBJ1-4, is NAGVMQNPRHLVRRRGQEARLRCSPMKGHSHVYWYRQLPEEGLKFMVYLQKENIIDESGMPKERFSAEFPKEGPSILRIQQVVRGDSAAYFCASSDSPDEKLFFGSGTQLSVL.

This clonotype has more than one count but fewer than ten. This chain links TRBV30 with TRBJ1-2; D is unclear. Trimming removed 0 bases at V and 6 bases at J, with 14 bases between. Germline V gene sequence: CDR1 GTSNPN, CDR2 SVGIG (reference sequence). The CDR3 contains 14 residues. The CDR3 loop is CAWSVRSVGNGYTF. The CDR3 DNA reads as TGTGCCTGGAGTGTTCGATCCGTGGGGAATGGCTACACCTTC.

At least ten counts were recorded for this clonotype. The V gene is TRBV2, the J gene TRBJ2-1, with 7 bases that match TRBD2. V shed 3 bases and J 5 bases; nucleotides not matched to a gene: 7. The CDR3 has 15 residues. Germline loops: CDR1 SNHLY, CDR2 FYNNEI. CDR3 sequence reads: CASSERTSLNNEQFF. CDR3 bases: TGTGCCAGCAGTGAGAGGACTAGTCTAAACAATGAGCAGTTCTTC. Full variable domain (outside the CDR3, taken from reference TRBV2 and TRBJ2-1): EPEVTQTPSHQVTQMGQEVILRCVPISNHLYFYWYRQILGQKVEFLVSFYNNEISEKSEIFDDQFSVERPDGSNFTLKIRSTKLEDSAMYFCASSERTSLNNEQFFGPGTRLTVL.

This clonotype came up many times. The chain uses TRBV20-1 and TRBJ1-4; TRBD1 is a possible D gene (6 bases). Germline V gives CDR1 DFQATT, CDR2 SNEGSKA (reference sequence). Trimming cost V 4 bases and J 7 bases, with 13 bases left between them. The length of the CDR3 is 13 residues. The CDR3 coding sequence is TGCAGTGCTAAGGGGGGCACGAGTGAAAAACTGTTTTTT. Translating gives CSAKGGTSEKLFF.

This clonotype was seen many times. One end of the junction varies from germline; a read error may be responsible. The genes are TRBV7-2 and TRBJ2-7; 13 bases fit TRBD2. CDR1 is SGHTA, CDR2 FQGNSA, per germline. CDR3 length: 13 residues. DNA of the CDR3: TGTGCCAGCAGCGAGAGGACTAGCGGGGGATTCTTGTTC. Protein: CASSERTSGGFLF.

This clonotype was seen at least ten times. The genes are TRBV7-2 and TRBJ2-7; 8 bases are shared with TRBD2. After removal of 1 base from V and 7 bases from J, the junction contained 9 bases not matched to a gene. CDR1 SGHTA and CDR2 FQGNSA come from the germline V gene. The CDR3 runs to 15 residues. In DNA form, the CDR3 reads TGTGCCAGCAGCTTAGTCCAAGCGGGAGTGAGTGAGCAGTACTTC. It is translated as CASSLVQAGVSEQYF.

This clonotype was counted at least ten times. The V gene is TRBV4-3, the J gene TRBJ1-5; 7 bases align to TRBD1. The ends lost 0 bases at V and 6 bases at J; junction bases unmatched: 8. The CDR3 is made up of 16 amino acids. Germline V CDR1 and CDR2: LGHNA, YSLEER. The CDR3 region has the DNA TGCGCCAGCAGCCAAGAATTAGGACAGGCGAGTCAGCCCCAGCATTTT. Amino acid sequence: CASSQELGQASQPQHF.

This clonotype was seen ten or more times. The J gene is TRBJ2-2, the V gene TRBV12-3 or TRBV12-4; TRBD1 matches 7 bases. CDR3 length: 15 amino acids. Trimming took 9 bases from V and 0 from J; bases not matched to a gene: 7. CDR3 in DNA: TGTGCCAGTACCGGACAGGCCTCGAACACCGGGGAGCTGTTTTTT. Translation: CASTGQASNTGELFF.

This clonotype was seen a few times. The chain couples TRBV4-1 to TRBJ1-5, with a weak D call TRBD1 (5 bases). Germline V gene lookup returns CDR1 MGHRA and CDR2 YSYEKL. The V end was cut by 1 base, the J end by 5 bases, with 18 bases between. The CDR3 loop spans 17 amino acids. The DNA for the CDR3 is TGCGCCAGCAGCCAAGCAGCAGGGATGCAAAGGGATCAGCCCCAGCATTTT. It specifies CASSQAAGMQRDQPQHF.

The rearrangement uses TRBV4-2 and TRBJ2-3, with D tentatively TRBD2 (5 bases). Germline CDR1 LGHNA, CDR2 YNFKEQ. This CDR3 contains 15 residues. Trimming took off 5 bases at V and 6 bases at J, with 18 bases between the two ends. Here the CDR3 reads CASSSRTPPRDTQYF. CDR3 DNA: TGTGCCAGCAGCTCACGGACTCCACCCAGGGATACGCAGTATTTT.

The chain combines TRBV2 with TRBJ2-7, with D unresolved. Germline assignment: CDR1 SNHLY and CDR2 FYNNEI. Trimming took 3 bases from V and 10 from J, leaving 16 bases between them. The CDR3 consists of 13 residues. CDR3 sequence reads: CASSEVVSCEQYF. CDR3 DNA sequence: TGTGCCAGCAGTGAGGTAGTCTCCTGCGAACAGTACTTC.

This clonotype was counted ten times or more. In DNA form, the CDR3 reads TGTGCCAGCAGTCCCTGGACAGAGAATCAGCCCCAGCATTTT. It codes for CASSPWTENQPQHF. V gene TRBV6-1 combines with J gene TRBJ1-5, with D maybe TRBD1 (6 bases). The length of the CDR3 is 14 residues. Germline CDR1 and CDR2: MNHNS and SASEGT. Between the trimmed V and J ends, which lost 5 bases and 4 bases, there was a span of 12 bases.

This clonotype was observed many times. This chain connects TRBV25-1 to TRBJ2-1, with D unclear. Germline V gene sequence: CDR1 MGHDK, CDR2 SYGVNS. With 6 bases removed from V and 4 bases from J, the gap between germline ends came to 7 bases. The CDR3 has 12 residues. Here the CDR3 reads CASRDRYNEQFF. CDR3 DNA sequence: TGTGCCAGCAGAGATAGATACAATGAGCAGTTCTTC.

This chain uses TRBV7-2 with TRBJ2-1; 8 bases match TRBD2. Germline loops: CDR1 SGHTA, CDR2 FQGNSA. V gave up 1 base and J gave up 8 bases; unmatched junction bases: 7. CDR3 length: 15 residues. As DNA, the CDR3 is TGTGCCAGCAGCTTAGGGTGGCGGGGGGCGGATGAGCAGTTCTTC. It specifies CASSLGWRGADEQFF.

This clonotype was seen repeatedly, ten times or more. V usage is TRBV10-3 and J usage is TRBJ2-5; D is ambiguous. There are 13 residues in the CDR3. Germline V gene data show CDR1 as ENHRY and CDR2 as SYGVKD. The ends were cut back, 3 bases at V and 3 bases at J, with 8 bases in the middle. CDR3 in amino acids: CAISDREKETQYF. In DNA, the CDR3 is TGTGCCATCAGTGACAGAGAGAAAGAGACCCAGTACTTC.

The J gene is TRBJ2-7, the V gene TRBV24-1, with D unclear. This CDR3 is 13 amino acids long. With 3 bases removed from V and 0 bases from J, the gap between germline ends came to 5 bases. Germline loops: CDR1 KGHDR, CDR2 SFDVKD. As DNA, the CDR3 is TGTGCCACCAGTGATACAGTCTCCTACGAGCAGTACTTC. Translating gives CATSDTVSYEQYF.

This clonotype has at least ten counts. The rearrangement links TRBV5-1 to TRBJ1-1; 8 bases align to TRBD1. Looked up from germline, CDR1 is SGHRS and CDR2 is YFSETQ. V lost 2 bases and J lost 11; bases outside the gene matches: 11. The CDR3 has 14 residues. The CDR3 protein is CASSFKEAGGQAFF. The CDR3, as DNA: TGCGCCAGCAGCTTTAAGGAGGCAGGGGGCCAGGCTTTCTTT.

In its sample, this clonotype was seen many times. The chain links TRBV20-1 to TRBJ2-2, with D perhaps given as TRBD1 or TRBD2 (6 bases each). This CDR3 spans 13 amino acids. The germline gives CDR1 DFQATT, CDR2 SNEGSKA (reference sequence). V lost 6 bases and J lost 2, with 10 bases in between. CDR3: CSAGGQNTGELFF. The CDR3 nucleotides read TGCAGTGCCGGGGGACAAAACACCGGGGAGCTGTTTTTT.

This clonotype has ten or more counts. The chain links TRBV28 to TRBJ2-7; 8 bases fit TRBD2. The CDR3 has 15 amino acids. Unmatched junction bases numbered 12, after V lost 7 bases and J lost 4 bases. Germline V gene sequence: CDR1 MDHEN, CDR2 SYDVKM. The CDR3 loop is CASKLSGAGIYEQYF. The CDR3 bases are TGTGCCAGCAAACTTAGCGGGGCTGGGATATACGAGCAGTACTTC.

This clonotype was counted many times. The chain couples TRBV2 to TRBJ2-4; D not resolved. CDR1 and CDR2 from the germline V gene are SNHLY and FYNNEI. V was trimmed by 6 bases and J by 5 bases, leaving 14 bases between them. This CDR3 region has 14 residues. The CDR3 loop reads CASRAAPGENIQYF. DNA for the CDR3: TGTGCCAGCAGGGCCGCTCCCGGAGAAAACATTCAGTACTTC.

This clonotype has at least ten counts. This chain links TRBV15 with TRBJ1-2, with D unresolved. CDR1 and CDR2 (germline): LNHNV, YYDKDF (reference sequence). This CDR3 is built from 13 residues. V shed 6 bases and J shed 0 bases, with 8 bases lying between them. The CDR3 is CATSANTNYGYTF. In DNA form, the CDR3 reads TGTGCCACCAGTGCCAATACTAACTATGGCTACACCTTC.

This clonotype was counted ten times or more. The chain has TRBV14 and TRBJ2-5; a possible D gene is TRBD1 (6 bases). The germline V gene encodes CDR1 SGHDN and CDR2 FVKESK. V was cut by 0 bases and J by 5 bases, with 13 bases left in between. The CDR3 sequence is 15 residues long. CDR3 DNA sequence: TGTGCCAGCAGCCAAGATGACAGGTACCTGGAGACCCAGTACTTC. Amino acids: CASSQDDRYLETQYF.

The table lists this clonotype with many counts. This chain uses TRBV27 with TRBJ2-7, with 10 bases that match TRBD2. With 0 bases clipped from V and 3 bases from J, the junction kept 2 bases outside the gene matches. There are 15 residues in the CDR3. From germline, CDR1 is MNHEY and CDR2 SMNVEV (reference sequence). The CDR3 is CASSLSRTSGYEQYF. The CDR3 nucleotides read TGTGCCAGCAGTTTATCGCGGACTAGCGGCTACGAGCAGTACTTC.

This clonotype has a count of ten or more. This chain uses TRBV12-3 or TRBV12-4 with TRBJ2-4; 9 positions agree with TRBD1. The CDR3 is 16 amino acids. With 1 base clipped from V and 6 bases from J, the junction kept 7 bases outside the gene matches. The CDR3 region is CASSLGLGTGRNIQYF. DNA of the CDR3: TGTGCCAGCAGTTTAGGGCTAGGGACAGGGAGAAACATTCAGTACTTC.

This clonotype appeared many times. V usage is TRBV5-1 and J usage is TRBJ1-2, with TRBD1 matching over 7 bases. After removal of 0 bases from V and 8 bases from J, the junction contained 7 bases not matched to a gene. The CDR3 loop spans 14 amino acids. CDR1 SGHRS and CDR2 YFSETQ come from the germline V gene. The CDR3 nucleotides read TGCGCCAGCAGCTTGGTGGTCGGGACAGACGGCTACACCTTC. This gives the protein CASSLVVGTDGYTF.

This clonotype was found many times. The chain combines TRBV30 with TRBJ2-3; D gene uncertain. From germline, CDR1 is GTSNPN and CDR2 SVGIG (reference sequence). The V end was cut by 0 bases, the J end by 5 bases, with 6 bases between. CDR3 length: 12 amino acids. The CDR3 coding sequence is TGTGCCTGGAGTGTCCGAGGAGATACGCAGTATTTT. It specifies CAWSVRGDTQYF.

This clonotype was seen only a few times. DNA of the CDR3: TGTGCCAGCTCACCTAGGACCCTCCTTTCCCCCGAGCAGTACTTC. It encodes CASSPRTLLSPEQYF. The rearrangement uses TRBV18 and TRBJ2-7; D remains ambiguous. With 3 bases removed from V and 6 bases from J, the gap between germline ends came to 18 bases. This CDR3 comprises 15 residues. Germline CDR1 and CDR2: KGHSH and LQKENI.

At least ten counts were recorded for this clonotype. This chain links TRBV29-1 with TRBJ1-1; D call uncertain. This CDR3 contains 13 residues. Deletions cut 6 bases from V and 0 bases from J, with 11 bases between. The germline CDR1 and CDR2 sequences are SQVTM and ANQGSEA. The CDR3 bases are TGCAGCGTCCTCGACTGGATGAACACTGAAGCTTTCTTT. Translated, it gives CSVLDWMNTEAFF.